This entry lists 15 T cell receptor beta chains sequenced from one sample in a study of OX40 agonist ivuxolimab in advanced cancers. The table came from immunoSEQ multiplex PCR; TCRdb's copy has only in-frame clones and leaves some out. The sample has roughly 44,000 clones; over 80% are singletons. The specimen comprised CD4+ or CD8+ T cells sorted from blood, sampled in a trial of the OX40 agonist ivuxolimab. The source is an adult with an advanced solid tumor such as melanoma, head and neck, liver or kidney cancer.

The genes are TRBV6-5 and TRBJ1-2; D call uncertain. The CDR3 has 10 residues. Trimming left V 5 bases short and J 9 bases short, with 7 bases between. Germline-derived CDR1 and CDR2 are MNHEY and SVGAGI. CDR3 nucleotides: TGTGCCAGCAGTACCTGGAGCTACACCTTC. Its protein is CASSTWSYTF.

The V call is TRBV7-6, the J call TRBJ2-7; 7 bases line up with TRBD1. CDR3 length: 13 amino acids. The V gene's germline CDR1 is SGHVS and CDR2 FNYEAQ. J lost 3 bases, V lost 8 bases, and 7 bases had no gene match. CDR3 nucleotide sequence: TGTGCCAGCTCCATGGGGACAGACTACGAGCAGTACTTC. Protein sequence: CASSMGTDYEQYF.

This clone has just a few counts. This CDR3 is CASSLPGAYEQYF. As DNA, the CDR3 is TGCGCCAGCAGCCTACCCGGGGCCTACGAGCAGTACTTC. J is TRBJ2-7 and V is TRBV10-1; D is possibly TRBD2 (5 bases). V lost 6 bases to trimming and J lost 2 bases, with 11 bases between them. Germline V gene data show CDR1 as WNHNN and CDR2 as SYGVQD (reference sequence). CDR3 size: 13 residues.

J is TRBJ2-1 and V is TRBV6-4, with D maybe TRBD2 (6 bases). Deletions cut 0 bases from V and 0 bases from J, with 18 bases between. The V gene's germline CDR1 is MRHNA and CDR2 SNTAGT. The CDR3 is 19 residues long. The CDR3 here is CASSDSIVEVGSSYNEQFF. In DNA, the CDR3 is TGTGCCAGCAGTGACTCGATAGTGGAGGTCGGGAGCTCCTACAATGAGCAGTTCTTC.

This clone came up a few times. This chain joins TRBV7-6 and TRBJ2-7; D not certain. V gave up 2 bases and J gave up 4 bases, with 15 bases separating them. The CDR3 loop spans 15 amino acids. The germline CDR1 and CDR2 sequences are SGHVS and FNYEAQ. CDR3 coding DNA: TGTGCCAGCAGCTTACTGATACGGATAGATTACGAGCAGTACTTC. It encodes CASSLLIRIDYEQYF.

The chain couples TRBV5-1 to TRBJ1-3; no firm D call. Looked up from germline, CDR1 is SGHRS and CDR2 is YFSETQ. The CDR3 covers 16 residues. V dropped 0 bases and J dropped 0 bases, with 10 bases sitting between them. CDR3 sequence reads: CASSLAGQVSGNTIYF. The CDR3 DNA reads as TGCGCCAGCAGCTTGGCCGGGCAGGTCTCTGGAAACACCATATATTTT.

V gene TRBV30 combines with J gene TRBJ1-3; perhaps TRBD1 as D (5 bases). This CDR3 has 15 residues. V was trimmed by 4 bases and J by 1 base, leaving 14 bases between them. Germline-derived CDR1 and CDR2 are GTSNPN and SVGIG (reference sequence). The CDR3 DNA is TGTGCCTGGACCCCGTCGGGGACTTCTGGAAACACCATATATTTT. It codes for CAWTPSGTSGNTIYF.

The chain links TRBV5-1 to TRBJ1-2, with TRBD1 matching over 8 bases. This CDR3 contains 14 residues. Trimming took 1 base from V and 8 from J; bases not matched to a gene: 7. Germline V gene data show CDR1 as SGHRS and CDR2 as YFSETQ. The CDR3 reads CASSLLVDRDGYTF. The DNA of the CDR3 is TGCGCCAGCAGCTTGTTGGTGGACAGGGACGGCTACACCTTC.

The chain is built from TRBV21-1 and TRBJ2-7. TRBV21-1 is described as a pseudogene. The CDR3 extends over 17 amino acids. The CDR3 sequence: CASSKAQERDGSYEQYF. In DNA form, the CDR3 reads TGTGCCAGCAGCAAAGCGCAAGAGAGGGACGGCTCCTACGAGCAGTACTTC.

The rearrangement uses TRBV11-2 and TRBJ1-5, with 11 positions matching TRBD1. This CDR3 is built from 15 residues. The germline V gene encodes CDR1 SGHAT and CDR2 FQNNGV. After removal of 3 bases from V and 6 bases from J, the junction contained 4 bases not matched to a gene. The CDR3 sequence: CASSFGTGGLQPQHF. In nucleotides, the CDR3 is TGTGCCAGCAGCTTTGGGACAGGGGGACTTCAGCCCCAGCATTTT.

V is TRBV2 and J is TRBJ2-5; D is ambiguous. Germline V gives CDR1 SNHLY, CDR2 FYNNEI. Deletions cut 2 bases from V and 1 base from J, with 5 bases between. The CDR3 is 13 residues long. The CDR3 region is CASSEIAQETQYF. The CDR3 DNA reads TGTGCCAGCAGTGAAATAGCCCAAGAGACCCAGTACTTC.

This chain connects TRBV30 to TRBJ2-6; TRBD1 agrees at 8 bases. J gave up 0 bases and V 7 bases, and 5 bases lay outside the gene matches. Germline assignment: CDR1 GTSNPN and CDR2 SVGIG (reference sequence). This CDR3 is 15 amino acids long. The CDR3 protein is CASHRGSSGANVLTF. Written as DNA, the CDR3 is TGTGCCTCCCACAGGGGGAGCTCTGGGGCCAACGTCCTGACTTTC.

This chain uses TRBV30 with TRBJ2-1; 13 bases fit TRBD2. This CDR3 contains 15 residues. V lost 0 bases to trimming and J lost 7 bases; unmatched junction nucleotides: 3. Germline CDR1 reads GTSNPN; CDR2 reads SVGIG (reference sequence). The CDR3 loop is CAWSVLAGGENEQFF. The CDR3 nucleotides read TGTGCCTGGAGTGTACTAGCGGGAGGGGAAAATGAGCAGTTCTTC.

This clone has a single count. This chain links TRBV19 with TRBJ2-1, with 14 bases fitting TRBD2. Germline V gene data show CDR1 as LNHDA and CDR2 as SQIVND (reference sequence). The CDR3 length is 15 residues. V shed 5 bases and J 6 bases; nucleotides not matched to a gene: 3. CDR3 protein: CASSLGLAGVNEQFF. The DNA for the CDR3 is TGTGCCAGTAGTTTGGGACTAGCGGGAGTCAATGAGCAGTTCTTC.

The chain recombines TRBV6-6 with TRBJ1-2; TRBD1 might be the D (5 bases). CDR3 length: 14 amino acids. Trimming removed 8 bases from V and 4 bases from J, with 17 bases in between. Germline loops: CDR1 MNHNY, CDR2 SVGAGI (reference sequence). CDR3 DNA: TGTGCCAGCTTCTCAGGGTCCTTTTTCTATGGCTACACCTTC. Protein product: CASFSGSFFYGYTF.